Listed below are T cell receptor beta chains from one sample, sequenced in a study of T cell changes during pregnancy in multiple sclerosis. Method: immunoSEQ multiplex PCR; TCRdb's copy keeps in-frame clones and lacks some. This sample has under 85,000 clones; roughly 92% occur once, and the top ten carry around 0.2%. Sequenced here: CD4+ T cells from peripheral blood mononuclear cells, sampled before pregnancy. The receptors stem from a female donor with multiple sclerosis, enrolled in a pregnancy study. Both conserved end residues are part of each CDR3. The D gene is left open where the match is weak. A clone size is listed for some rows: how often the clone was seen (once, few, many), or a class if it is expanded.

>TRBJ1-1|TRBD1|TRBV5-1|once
TGCGCCAGCAGCCTGGTCCCGGGACAGGGGGTTGAAGCTTTCTTT
CASSLVPGQGVEAFF
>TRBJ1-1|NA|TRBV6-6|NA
TGTGCCAGCACTGAGGGGGTCAGGGGAGCTTTCTTT
CASTEGVRGAFF
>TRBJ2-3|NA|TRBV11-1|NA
TGTGCCAGCAGCTTACGTGGTCGCAGGTCTTCTAGCACAGATACGCAGTATTTT
CASSLRGRRSSSTDTQYF
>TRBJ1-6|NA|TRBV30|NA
TGTGCCTGGAGTGAGGGGACATTGGATAATTCACCCCTCCACTTT
CAWSEGTLDNSPLHF
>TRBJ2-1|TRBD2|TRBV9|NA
TGTGCCAGCAGCGTAGGCGGGGGGGTACCCTACAATGAGCAGTTCTTC
CASSVGGGVPYNEQFF
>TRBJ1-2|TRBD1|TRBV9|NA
TGTGCCAGCAGCGTAGGTGCAGGGGGCCTTAACTATGGCTACACCTTC
CASSVGAGGLNYGYTF
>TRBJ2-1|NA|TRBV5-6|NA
TGTGCCAGCAGCTTCAAAGAGGGCAGAAACAATGAGCAGTTCTTC
CASSFKEGRNNEQFF
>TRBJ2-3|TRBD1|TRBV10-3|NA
TGTGCCATCAGTGAGTCTGGACAGGTAGCAGATACGCAGTATTTT
CAISESGQVADTQYF
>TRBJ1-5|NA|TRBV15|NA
TGTGCCACCAGCAGAGATCGGTACAATCAGCCCCAGCATTTT
CATSRDRYNQPQHF
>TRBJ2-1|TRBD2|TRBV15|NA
TGTGCCACCAGCAGTGCTAGCGGGCTTTACAATGAGCAGTTCTTC
CATSSASGLYNEQFF
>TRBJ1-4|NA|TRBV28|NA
TGTGCCAGCATGGGCAGGACTAATGAAAAACTGTTTTTT
CASMGRTNEKLFF
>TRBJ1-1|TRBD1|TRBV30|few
TGTGCCTGGGTTGGACAGGGGGGGAACACTGAAGCTTTCTTT
CAWVGQGGNTEAFF
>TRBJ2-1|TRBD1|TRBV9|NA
TGTGCCAGCAGCGGGGGACAGGGGGCTTTCAGAGAGCAGTTCTTC
CASSGGQGAFREQFF
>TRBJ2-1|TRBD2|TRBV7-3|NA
TGTGCCAGCAGCTTTATCTCTAGCGGGAGGGGTAATGAGCAGTTCTTC
CASSFISSGRGNEQFF
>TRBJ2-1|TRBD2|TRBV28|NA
TGTGCCAGCAGTTTGTCACTAGCGGGAGCCAGGGAGCAGTTCTTC
CASSLSLAGAREQFF
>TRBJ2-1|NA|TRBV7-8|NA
TGTGCCACCATGGGAGGTAATGAGCAGTTCTTC
CATMGGNEQFF
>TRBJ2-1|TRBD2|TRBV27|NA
TGTGCCAGCACCCCCAGACTAGCGGGGGGGCCGGGCAATGAGCAGTTCTTC
CASTPRLAGGPGNEQFF
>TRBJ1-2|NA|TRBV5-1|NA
TGCGCCAGCAGCTTGTCGTGGACAGAGGCCCGGGGCTACACCTTC
CASSLSWTEARGYTF
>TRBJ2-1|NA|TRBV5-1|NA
TGCGCCAGCAGCAGAACCGGACAGCTCCTCTCCTACAATGAGCAGTTCTTC
CASSRTGQLLSYNEQFF
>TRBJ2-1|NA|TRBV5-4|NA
TGTGCCAGCAGCCCGAAACGGGGGTCGGATGAGCAGTTCTTC
CASSPKRGSDEQFF
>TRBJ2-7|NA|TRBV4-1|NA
TGCGCCAGCAGCCAAGATGGGGGCAGGGGCAGGACCTACGAGCAGTACTTC
CASSQDGGRGRTYEQYF
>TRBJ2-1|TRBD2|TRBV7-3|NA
TGTGCCAGCAGCAGAAATAGCGGGAGTAGGTATGAGCAGTTCTTC
CASSRNSGSRYEQFF
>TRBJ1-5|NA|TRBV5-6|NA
TGTGCCAGCAGCTTCGGGCGGGGTCAGCCCCAGCATTTT
CASSFGRGQPQHF
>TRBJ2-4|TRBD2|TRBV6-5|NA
TGTGCCAGCTGGGGGGGACTATCCAAAAACATTCAGTACTTC
CASWGGLSKNIQYF